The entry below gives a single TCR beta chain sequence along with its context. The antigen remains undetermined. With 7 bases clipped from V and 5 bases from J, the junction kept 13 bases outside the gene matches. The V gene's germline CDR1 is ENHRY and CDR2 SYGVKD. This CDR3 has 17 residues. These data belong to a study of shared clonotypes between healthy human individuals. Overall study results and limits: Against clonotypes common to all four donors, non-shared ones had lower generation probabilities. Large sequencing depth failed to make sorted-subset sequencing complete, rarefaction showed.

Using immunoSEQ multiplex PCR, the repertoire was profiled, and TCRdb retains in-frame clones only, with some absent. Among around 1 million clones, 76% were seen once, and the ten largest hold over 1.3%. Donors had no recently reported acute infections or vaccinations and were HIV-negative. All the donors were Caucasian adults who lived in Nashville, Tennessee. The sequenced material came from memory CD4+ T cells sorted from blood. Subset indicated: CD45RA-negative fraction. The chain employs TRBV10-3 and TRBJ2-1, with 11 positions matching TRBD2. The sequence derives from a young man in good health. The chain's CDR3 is CAITLRLAGMGHNEQFF. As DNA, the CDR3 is TGTGCCATCACCCTCCGACTAGCGGGGATGGGGCACAATGAGCAGTTCTTC.